The next 25 T cell receptor beta chains were all read from a single sample in a study of T cell repertoires in cytomegalovirus infection (dated by TCRdb to between 2018 and 2021). The listed sequencing device is Illumina HiSeq 1500. TCRdb reprocessing: public reads trimmed at Q25 with fastp, clones called with MiXCR, in-frame beta chains kept. Each CDR3 protein appears once, grouped with its most common genes and DNA. In all, the sample holds over 150,000 distinct CDR3 sequences, and approximately 19% of those were seen once. The ten most abundant clones make up around 2.7% of the sample. The sequenced sample was PBMCs. The origin of the receptors is a human donor in good health (CMV status not recorded). Some clones in this sample may be carry-over from other donors' samples.

The rearrangement links TRBV27 to TRBJ1-1; D might be TRBD1 (5 bases). The CDR3 length is 14 residues. V shed 7 bases and J shed 3 bases, with 15 bases lying between them. Per germline, CDR1 MNHEY and CDR2 SMNVEV (reference sequence). The chain's CDR3 is CASTRGPGDTEAFF. In DNA form, the CDR3 reads TGTGCCAGCACTCGGGGACCGGGGGACACTGAAGCTTTCTTT.

The rearrangement uses TRBV7-6 and TRBJ2-1, with a possible D match to TRBD2 (6 bases). The CDR3 spans 14 residues. Germline CDR1 reads SGHVS; CDR2 reads FNYEAQ. V lost 7 bases and J 6 bases, leaving 16 bases between the germline ends. CDR3 amino acids: CASTHWRDPNEQFF. For the CDR3, the DNA is TGTGCCAGCACCCACTGGCGGGACCCCAATGAGCAGTTCTTC.

This clonotype came up many times. The chain uses TRBV5-1 and TRBJ2-5; a weak D match, TRBD2 (6 bases). Germline V gene sequence: CDR1 SGHRS, CDR2 YFSETQ. The CDR3 contains 13 residues. Trimming cost V 5 bases and J 0 bases, with 8 bases left between them. In DNA form, the CDR3 reads TGCGCCAGCAGTCGGGACTACCAAGAGACCCAGTACTTC. Protein: CASSRDYQETQYF.

This clonotype has at least ten counts. The chain joins TRBV15 to TRBJ2-6; D gene uncertain. Germline values: CDR1 LNHNV, CDR2 YYDKDF (reference sequence). Trimming took 0 bases from V and 0 from J, leaving 3 bases between them. This CDR3 region has 15 residues. CDR3 protein: CATSRDNSGANVLTF. CDR3 DNA: TGTGCCACCAGCAGAGACAACTCTGGGGCCAACGTCCTGACTTTC.

This clonotype was found many times. The chain couples TRBV6-1 to TRBJ1-1; 7 nucleotides match TRBD1. The germline V gene encodes CDR1 MNHNS and CDR2 SASEGT. The CDR3 is made up of 15 amino acids. The junction had 12 bases not matched to a gene; V was cut back by 6 bases and J by 5 bases. CDR3 sequence: CASRHLGVQGTEAFF. As DNA, the CDR3 is TGTGCCAGCAGACACCTAGGGGTACAGGGGACTGAAGCTTTCTTT.

This clonotype was detected ten times or more. The V and J genes are TRBV7-2 and TRBJ2-3, with TRBD2 matching over 15 bases. The junction had 5 bases not matched to a gene; V was cut back by 5 bases and J by 11 bases. This CDR3 comprises 14 residues. The V gene's germline CDR1 is SGHTA and CDR2 FQGNSA. DNA for the CDR3: TGTGCCAGCAGCCTCGGACTAGCGGGAGGGGTGCAGTATTTT. Encoded protein: CASSLGLAGGVQYF.

This clonotype was seen a few times. The V and J genes are TRBV7-9 and TRBJ2-3; D gene ambiguous. Trimming left V 6 bases short and J 2 bases short, with 12 bases between. Germline V gene lookup returns CDR1 SEHNR and CDR2 FQNEAQ (reference sequence). The CDR3 length is 14 residues. The chain's CDR3 is CASRGRLNTDTQYF. DNA for the CDR3: TGTGCCAGCAGGGGAAGGCTAAACACAGATACGCAGTATTTT.

This clonotype was seen at least ten times. This chain uses TRBV12-5 with TRBJ2-1; D might be TRBD2 (5 bases). V lost 5 bases to trimming and J lost 5 bases, with 10 bases between them. The CDR3 runs to 13 residues. Germline loops: CDR1 LGHNT, CDR2 FRNRAP. For the CDR3, the DNA is TGTGCTAGTGGTCTTCGACTAAACAATGAGCAGTTCTTC. Translating it yields CASGLRLNNEQFF.

With respect to this clonotype: The junction and the germline gene differ at one end; a read error may be behind it. The V gene is TRBV7-6, the J gene TRBJ2-3; 11 nucleotides line up with TRBD2. CDR3 size: 15 residues. The germline gives CDR1 SGHVS, CDR2 FNYEAQ. CDR3 DNA: TGTGCCAACAGCTCGGGACTAGCGGTCACAGATACGCAGTATTTT. Amino acids: CANSSGLAVTDTQYF.

Notes on this clonotype: A much larger clone sits a single nucleotide away, making a read error possible. The rearrangement joins TRBV7-3 to TRBJ2-3; perhaps D is TRBD1 or TRBD2 (5 bases each). The germline V gene has CDR1 SGHTA and CDR2 FQGTGA. The length of the CDR3 is 13 residues. The CDR3 region has the DNA TGTGCCACCAGCTTACGAGAGGGGGATACGCAGTATTTT. Its protein product is CATSLREGDTQYF. The full variable domain, in which reference TRBV7-3 and TRBJ2-3 provide the parts outside the CDR3, is GAGVSQTPSNKVTEKGKYVELRCDPISGHTALYWYRQSLGQGPEFLIYFQGTGAADDSGLPNDRFFAVRPEGSVSTLKIQRTERGDSAVYLCATSLREGDTQYFGPGTRLTVL.

The chain is built from TRBV6-5 and TRBJ1-1; D remains ambiguous. V gave up 8 bases and J gave up 1 base, with 11 bases separating them. CDR1 is MNHEY, CDR2 SVGAGI, per germline. CDR3 size: 13 residues. DNA of the CDR3: TGTGCCAGCGGATTCGGTGCGAACACTGAAGCTTTCTTT. Translating it yields CASGFGANTEAFF.

The V and J genes are TRBV2 and TRBJ2-1; TRBD1 matches 7 bases. J was trimmed by 4 bases and V by 10 bases; bases with no gene match: 4. Germline CDR1 reads SNHLY; CDR2 reads FYNNEI. This CDR3 region has 12 residues. The CDR3 nucleotides read TGTGCCATCGGGACAGAATACAATGAGCAGTTCTTC. Translated: CAIGTEYNEQFF.

The chain uses TRBV7-9 and TRBJ2-1, with D maybe TRBD2 (6 bases). Germline V gives CDR1 SEHNR, CDR2 FQNEAQ (reference sequence). The CDR3 has 13 residues. V was shortened by 4 bases and J by 6 bases, with 10 bases between the two germline ends. CDR3 nucleotide sequence: TGTGCCAGCAGCTCTCCTAGCGCCAATGAGCAGTTCTTC. Translated, it gives CASSSPSANEQFF. The variable domain in full, with the rest retrieved from reference TRBV7-9 and TRBJ2-1, is DTGVSQNPRHKITKRGQNVTFRCDPISEHNRLYWYRQTLGQGPEFLTYFQNEAQLEKSRLLSDRFSAERPKGSFSTLEIQRTEQGDSAMYLCASSSPSANEQFFGPGTRLTVL.

Ten or more counts support this clonotype. V usage is TRBV7-2 and J usage is TRBJ2-1; the match to TRBD2 covers 15 bases. Looked up from germline, CDR1 is SGHTA and CDR2 is FQGNSA. V lost 1 base, J lost 2 bases, and 6 bases stayed unmatched. The CDR3 consists of 19 residues. CDR3 bases: TGTGCCAGCAGCTTAGAGGGACTAGCGGGAGGACTGACCTACAATGAGCAGTTCTTC. It codes for CASSLEGLAGGLTYNEQFF.

This clonotype was found many times. The chain combines TRBV7-2 with TRBJ1-5; 7 bases agree with TRBD1. In germline, CDR1 is SGHTA, CDR2 FQGNSA. The CDR3 is made up of 16 amino acids. The V and J ends lost 4 bases and 0 bases, in that order; junction bases with no gene match: 6. The CDR3 loop reads CASSSQTGFSNQPQHF. In DNA, the CDR3 is TGTGCCAGCAGCTCCCAGACAGGGTTTAGCAATCAGCCCCAGCATTTT.

This clonotype was counted only a few times. The V call is TRBV5-1, the J call TRBJ2-7; 8 bases match TRBD1. From germline, CDR1 is SGHRS and CDR2 YFSETQ. The CDR3 covers 14 residues. The V segment lost 0 bases and the J segment 5 bases; nucleotides outside the gene matches: 4. The CDR3 sequence: CASSLGQGSNEQYF. The DNA of the CDR3 is TGCGCCAGCAGCTTGGGACAGGGGTCCAACGAGCAGTACTTC.

The rearrangement links TRBV6-1 to TRBJ2-6; D not certain. The CDR3 is made up of 14 amino acids. Germline V gene lookup returns CDR1 MNHNS and CDR2 SASEGT. The ends were cut back, 6 bases at V and 0 bases at J, with 6 bases in the middle. The CDR3: CASRESSGANVLTF. CDR3 sequence (DNA): TGTGCCAGCAGGGAATCCTCTGGGGCCAACGTCCTGACTTTC.

In its sample, this clonotype was seen many times. This chain uses TRBV6-2 or TRBV6-3 with TRBJ1-5, with 7 nucleotides matching TRBD1. V dropped 6 bases and J dropped 1; count of bases not matched to a gene: 0. The CDR3 spans 13 residues. The germline CDR1 and CDR2 sequences are MNHEY and SVGEGT. The chain's CDR3 is CASRQGSNQPQHF. The CDR3 nucleotides read TGTGCCAGCAGACAGGGGAGCAATCAGCCCCAGCATTTT.

This clonotype was picked up a small number of times. The V call is TRBV12-3 or TRBV12-4, the J call TRBJ2-3; maybe TRBD2 (6 bases). Between the trimmed V and J ends, which lost 7 bases and 4 bases, there was a span of 15 bases. The CDR3 covers 14 residues. The CDR3 DNA is TGTGCCAGCACCCTTGGAGGGGTCGCAGATACGCAGTATTTT. Its translation: CASTLGGVADTQYF.

V usage is TRBV19 and J usage is TRBJ1-2; D is perhaps TRBD1 (6 bases). V was shortened by 3 bases and J by 4 bases, with 9 bases between the two germline ends. Germline CDR1 and CDR2: LNHDA and SQIVND (reference sequence). The CDR3 has 13 residues. The CDR3 nucleotides are TGTGCCAGTAGTATCACAGGGCCCTATGGCTACACCTTC. Translated: CASSITGPYGYTF. The whole variable domain, remainder taken from reference TRBV19 and TRBJ1-2, is DGGITQSPKYLFRKEGQNVTLSCEQNLNHDAMYWYRQDPGQGLRLIYYSQIVNDFQKGDIAEGYSVSREKKESFPLTVTSAQKNPTAFYLCASSITGPYGYTFGSGTRLTVV.

The rearrangement links TRBV9 to TRBJ2-7, with D possibly matching TRBD1 (5 bases). V lost 0 bases, J lost 3 bases, and 22 bases lay in between. In germline, CDR1 is SGDLS, CDR2 YYNGEE. This CDR3 is 18 amino acids long. The CDR3 nucleotides read TGTGCCAGCAGCGTAGATGGGGCCCATCTTAACTCGGTCTACGAGCAGTACTTC. Translated: CASSVDGAHLNSVYEQYF.

The V and J genes are TRBV3-1 and TRBJ1-4; TRBD1 agrees at 8 bases. Germline loops: CDR1 LGHDT, CDR2 YNNKEL (reference sequence). After removal of 7 bases from V and 8 bases from J, the junction contained 6 bases not matched to a gene. This CDR3 has 13 amino acids. The DNA for the CDR3 is TGTGCCAGCAACGGACAGGGTGGGGAAAAACTGTTTTTT. This encodes CASNGQGGEKLFF.

The rearrangement uses TRBV11-3 and TRBJ2-6, with TRBD1 as a possible D gene (6 bases). The length of the CDR3 is 15 residues. Germline values: CDR1 SGHNT, CDR2 YENEEA. Trimming took off 5 bases at V and 4 bases at J, with 12 bases between the two ends. The CDR3 sequence: CASSKGDAGANVLTF. CDR3 nucleotides: TGTGCCAGCAGCAAGGGGGACGCCGGGGCCAACGTCCTGACTTTC. Complete variable domain (other parts from reference TRBV11-3 and TRBJ2-6): EAGVVQSPRYKIIEKKQPVAFWCNPISGHNTLYWYLQNLGQGPELLIRYENEEAVDDSQLPKDRFSAERLKGVDSTLKIQPAELGDSAVYLCASSKGDAGANVLTFGAGSRLTVL.

Only a few counts were recorded for this clonotype. V is TRBV6-4 and J is TRBJ2-5; 7 nucleotides agree with TRBD1. V was pared by 6 bases and J by 2 bases, with 9 bases of the junction left unmatched. The CDR3 is 15 amino acids. In germline, CDR1 is MRHNA, CDR2 SNTAGT. Here the CDR3 reads CASSMFRGQQETQYF. The CDR3 bases are TGTGCCAGCAGCATGTTTCGGGGACAGCAAGAGACCCAGTACTTC.

V is TRBV9 and J is TRBJ1-4; perhaps TRBD1 as D (6 bases). CDR3 length: 15 residues. V lost 4 bases and J 5 bases, leaving 15 bases between the germline ends. CDR1 and CDR2 from the germline V gene are SGDLS and YYNGEE. CDR3 DNA sequence: TGTGCCAGCAGCCCAAGGGACACCCGAAATGAAAAACTGTTTTTT. Translating gives CASSPRDTRNEKLFF.